This TCR beta chain comes out of a study of blood T cell repertoires in COVID-19. Study overall: Sites in the United States, Italy and Spain provided acute and convalescent COVID-19 samples.

Libraries were prepared by immunoSEQ multiplex PCR; TCRdb keeps only in-frame clonotypes and omits some of them. This sample carries about 160,000 clones, roughly 90% of them seen once, and the ten largest clones take approximately 2.9%. Trimming shortened V by 3 bases and J by 9 bases, and 15 bases separated the two germline ends. Germline assignment: CDR1 LGHDT and CDR2 YNNKEL (reference sequence). There are 14 residues in the CDR3. This clone was counted only a few times. Distinct nucleotide sequences in the sample also encode this CDR3. This sequence was found in a man aged 60 to 69 with acute or convalescent COVID-19. This chain connects TRBV3-1 (or the pseudogene TRBV3-2) to TRBJ1-5, with D hard to call. Sample: peripheral blood. CDR3 DNA: TGTGCCAGCAGCCAGGGAGATAGCGTCCGGCCCCAGCATTTT. This sequence encodes CASSQGDSVRPQHF.